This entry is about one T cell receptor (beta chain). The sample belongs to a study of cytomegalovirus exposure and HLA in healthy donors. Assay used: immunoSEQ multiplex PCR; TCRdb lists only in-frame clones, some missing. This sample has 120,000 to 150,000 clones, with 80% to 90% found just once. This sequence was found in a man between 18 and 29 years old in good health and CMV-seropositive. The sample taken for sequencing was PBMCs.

CDR3 residues: CASSQVDSSNTGELFF. The CDR3, as DNA: TGTGCCAGCTCGCAGGTGGACTCCTCGAACACCGGGGAGCTGTTTTTT. This chain links TRBV18 with TRBJ2-2; tentatively, D is TRBD2 (5 bases). The germline V gene has CDR1 KGHSH and CDR2 LQKENI. V lost 6 bases and J 0 bases, leaving 14 bases between the germline ends. There are 16 residues in the CDR3.